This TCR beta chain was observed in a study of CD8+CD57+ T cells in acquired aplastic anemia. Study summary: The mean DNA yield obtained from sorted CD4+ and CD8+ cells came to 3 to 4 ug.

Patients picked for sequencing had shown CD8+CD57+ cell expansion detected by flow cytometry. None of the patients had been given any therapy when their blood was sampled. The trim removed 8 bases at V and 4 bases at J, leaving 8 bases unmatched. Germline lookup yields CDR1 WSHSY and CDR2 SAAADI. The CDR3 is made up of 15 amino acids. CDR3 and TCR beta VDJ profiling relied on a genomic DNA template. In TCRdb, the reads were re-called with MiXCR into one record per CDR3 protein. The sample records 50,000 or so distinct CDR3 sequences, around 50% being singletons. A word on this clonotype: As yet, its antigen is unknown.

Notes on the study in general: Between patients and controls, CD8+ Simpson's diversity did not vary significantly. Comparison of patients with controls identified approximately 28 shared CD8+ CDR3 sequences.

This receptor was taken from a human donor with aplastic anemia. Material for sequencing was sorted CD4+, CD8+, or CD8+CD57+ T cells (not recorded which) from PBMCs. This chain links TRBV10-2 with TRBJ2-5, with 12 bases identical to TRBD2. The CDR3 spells CASSASGGALETQYF. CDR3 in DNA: TGCGCCAGCTCGGCTAGCGGGGGGGCCCTAGAGACCCAGTACTTC.